This T cell receptor beta chain was documented in a study of neurological immune-mediated disorders. One entry per CDR3 protein results from TCRdb running MiXCR on the 5' RACE reads. This table holds around 70,000 distinct CDR3 sequences, roughly 5.5% found once. Looked up from germline, CDR1 is SGHRS and CDR2 is YFSETQ. CDR3 length equals 15 residues. Trimming stripped 4 bases from V and 0 bases from J, with 14 bases between. This clonotype was seen a handful of times. Its antigen is not known. General study findings and limits: HTLV-1-associated myelopathy displayed the greatest TCR clonal expansion, and multiple sclerosis exhibited the smallest, lower than that of healthy controls. With the multiple sclerosis repertoire cluster, none of the clinical or MRI features showed an association.

Sequenced input: PBMCs. The clonotype comes from a young man with multiple sclerosis. The gene calls are TRBV5-1 and TRBJ2-7; D remains ambiguous. The CDR3 loop is CASSPDLWSSYEQYF. As DNA, the CDR3 is TGCGCCAGCAGCCCGGACCTGTGGAGCTCCTACGAGCAGTACTTC.